These 21 T cell receptor beta chains were sequenced from one sample in a study of blood T cell repertoires in COVID-19. Here immunoSEQ multiplex PCR was the method, and the copy in TCRdb shows in-frame clones only, minus some. The data show about 140,000 clones, with almost 85% seen just once and over 2.5% held by the top ten. Input material: peripheral blood. These receptor sequences come from a man in his forties or fifties with acute or convalescent COVID-19.

Here the CDR3 reads CASSLYPERGYQETQYF. The CDR3 DNA sequence: TGTGCCAGCAGTTTATACCCCGAGCGGGGGTACCAAGAGACCCAGTACTTC. This chain joins TRBV27 and TRBJ2-5; 8 nucleotides line up with TRBD2. CDR1 and CDR2 from the germline V gene are MNHEY and SMNVEV (reference sequence). Trimming cost V 1 base and J 0 bases; bases outside gene matches: 7. There are 17 residues in the CDR3.

V usage is TRBV24-1 and J usage is TRBJ2-5, with 10 bases identical to TRBD1. Trimming took 6 bases from V and 5 from J; bases not matched to a gene: 8. This CDR3 spans 15 amino acids. Per the germline V gene, CDR1 is KGHDR and CDR2 is SFDVKD. The CDR3 nucleotides are TGTGCCACCAGTTCTAGACAGGGGGCGGCGGAGACCCAGTACTTC. Translation: CATSSRQGAAETQYF.

The V and J genes are TRBV18 and TRBJ1-4; 8 bases agree with TRBD1. This CDR3 has 14 amino acids. V was clipped by 4 bases and J by 8 bases; unmatched bases: 6. Germline V gene data show CDR1 as KGHSH and CDR2 as LQKENI. The CDR3 spells CASSLGQGWEKLFF. Written as DNA, the CDR3 is TGTGCCAGCTCACTCGGACAGGGTTGGGAAAAACTGTTTTTT.

This clone turned up a few times. This sample also contains other DNA sequences that code for the same CDR3. The gene calls are TRBV9 and TRBJ1-3; 9 positions match TRBD1. V lost 0 bases, J lost 2 bases, and 3 bases stayed unmatched. Germline V gene data show CDR1 as SGDLS and CDR2 as YYNGEE. The CDR3 runs 16 residues. The CDR3 DNA sequence: TGTGCCAGCAGCGTAGTTGGGACAGGGACTGGAAACACCATATATTTT. Translation: CASSVVGTGTGNTIYF.

The gene calls are TRBV19 and TRBJ2-5; 11 positions match TRBD2. Germline assignment: CDR1 LNHDA and CDR2 SQIVND (reference sequence). J gave up 1 base and V 5 bases, and 3 bases lay outside the gene matches. The CDR3 spans 15 residues. The CDR3 bases are TGTGCCAGTAGTCTTAGCGGGGGGGTCCAAGAGACCCAGTACTTC. Residues: CASSLSGGVQETQYF.

This chain joins TRBV5-1 and TRBJ1-3, with D perhaps TRBD1 (5 bases). Germline V gene lookup returns CDR1 SGHRS and CDR2 YFSETQ. This CDR3 contains 13 residues. V was pared by 4 bases and J by 2 bases, with 7 bases between. In DNA, the CDR3 is TGCGCCAGCAGCCGACAGACTGGAAACACCATATATTTT. Amino acid sequence: CASSRQTGNTIYF.

The CDR3 reads CASSELLVDSPLHF. The DNA of the CDR3 is TGCGCCAGCAGTGAACTCCTGGTGGATTCACCCCTCCACTTT. The chain couples TRBV10-2 to TRBJ1-6; D ambiguous. Germline-derived CDR1 and CDR2 are WSHSY and SAAADI. CDR3 length: 14 residues. Trimming pared 3 bases from V and 8 bases from J, leaving 11 bases between.

The chain links TRBV24-1 to TRBJ1-5; 7 bases agree with TRBD1. V was clipped by 8 bases and J by 4 bases; unmatched bases: 31. The germline CDR1 and CDR2 sequences are KGHDR and SFDVKD. The length of the CDR3 is 22 residues. The CDR3 reads CATIEKRQGDGNYYKPNQPQHF. DNA of the CDR3: TGTGCCACCATCGAAAAGCGACAGGGAGACGGTAATTACTATAAACCTAATCAGCCCCAGCATTTT.

The chain employs TRBV3-1 (or the pseudogene TRBV3-2) and TRBJ2-7; D call uncertain. Germline loops: CDR1 LGHDT, CDR2 YNNKEL (reference sequence). Trimming took off 4 bases at V and 6 bases at J, with 10 bases between the two ends. The length of the CDR3 is 12 residues. The CDR3 sequence: CASSPRRGEQYF. DNA of the CDR3: TGTGCCAGCAGCCCGAGGAGAGGCGAGCAGTACTTC.

The V and J genes are TRBV9 and TRBJ1-1; no clear D. Per germline, CDR1 SGDLS and CDR2 YYNGEE. The CDR3 spans 17 residues. Trimming took 4 bases from V and 0 from J, leaving 19 bases between them. Here the CDR3 DNA reads TGTGCCAGCAGCCCCGTCAGGTCCCTAATTATGAACACTGAAGCTTTCTTT. As protein: CASSPVRSLIMNTEAFF.

This rearrangement joins TRBV5-8 to TRBJ1-5, with D possibly matching TRBD1 (6 bases). Germline loops: CDR1 SGHTS, CDR2 YDEGEE. There are 13 residues in the CDR3. V shed 2 bases and J shed 9 bases, with 12 bases lying between them. CDR3 loop: CASSFPGASPQHF. CDR3 DNA: TGTGCCAGCAGCTTCCCAGGGGCCTCGCCCCAGCATTTT.

The gene calls are TRBV19 and TRBJ1-1, with D possibly matching TRBD1 (6 bases). In germline, CDR1 is LNHDA, CDR2 SQIVND (reference sequence). This CDR3 comprises 15 residues. Deletions cut 5 bases from V and 1 base from J, with 14 bases between. The CDR3 sequence is CASSFTGSGNTEAFF. The CDR3 coding sequence is TGTGCCAGTAGTTTTACAGGGTCGGGGAACACTGAAGCTTTCTTT.

This clone was detected once. The rearrangement uses TRBV9 and TRBJ2-2, with 7 bases aligning to TRBD1. V was pared by 4 bases and J by 2 bases, with 5 bases of the junction left unmatched. This CDR3 is built from 15 residues. Germline lookup yields CDR1 SGDLS and CDR2 YYNGEE. The CDR3 loop reads CASSPGTANTGELFF. The CDR3 nucleotides are TGTGCCAGCAGCCCAGGGACAGCTAACACCGGGGAGCTGTTTTTT.

This clone was recorded only once. The chain links TRBV9 to TRBJ1-2; 8 bases line up with TRBD1. CDR3 size: 15 residues. V shed 3 bases and J 3 bases; nucleotides not matched to a gene: 7. CDR1 is SGDLS, CDR2 YYNGEE, per germline. The CDR3 nucleotides are TGTGCCAGCAGCGCGCCCGGACAGGGAGACTATGGCTACACCTTC. Encoded protein: CASSAPGQGDYGYTF.

This clone was recorded only once. The chain is built from TRBV5-8 and TRBJ2-7, with 9 bases lining up with TRBD1. Germline CDR1 is SGHTS and CDR2 is YDEGEE. This CDR3 region has 14 residues. With V trimmed by 4 bases and J by 3 bases, 5 bases remained unmatched. CDR3 sequence (DNA): TGTGCCAGCAGCCTCGGACAGGGGTACTACGAGCAGTACTTC. Amino acid sequence: CASSLGQGYYEQYF.

This clone showed up just a few times. The rearrangement joins TRBV11-2 to TRBJ2-1, with TRBD2 matching over 9 bases. Trimming removed 0 bases from V and 3 bases from J; junction bases left unmatched: 6. The CDR3 length is 17 residues. Looked up from germline, CDR1 is SGHAT and CDR2 is FQNNGV. For the CDR3, the DNA is TGTGCCAGCAGCTTAGATCACCTAGCGGGAAGCTACAATGAGCAGTTCTTC. Translating gives CASSLDHLAGSYNEQFF. Drawing the rest from reference TRBV11-2 and TRBJ2-1, the complete variable domain is EAGVAQSPRYKIIEKRQSVAFWCNPISGHATLYWYQQILGQGPKLLIQFQNNGVVDDSQLPKDRFSAERLKGVDSTLKIQPAKLEDSAVYLCASSLDHLAGSYNEQFFGPGTRLTVL.

The chain couples TRBV9 to TRBJ1-1, with D unresolved. The germline V gene has CDR1 SGDLS and CDR2 YYNGEE. This CDR3 spans 13 amino acids. Trimming took 0 bases from V and 5 from J, leaving 8 bases between them. The CDR3 spells CASSVELRTEAFF. The DNA of the CDR3 is TGTGCCAGCAGCGTAGAGCTCAGGACTGAAGCTTTCTTT.

Only one count was recorded for this clone. The chain couples TRBV11-2 to TRBJ2-1; 12 nucleotides match TRBD1. The V gene end was trimmed by 6 bases and the J gene end by 9 bases; junction bases not matched to a gene: 9. Per the germline V gene, CDR1 is SGHAT and CDR2 is FQNNGV. The CDR3 contains 15 residues. CDR3 in amino acids: CASRFPGQGAGEQFF. The CDR3 region has the DNA TGTGCCAGCAGATTTCCGGGACAGGGGGCGGGTGAGCAGTTCTTC.

The rearrangement uses TRBV19 and TRBJ1-4, with no clear D. The germline V gene encodes CDR1 LNHDA and CDR2 SQIVND (reference sequence). There are 13 residues in the CDR3. The germline V and J ends were trimmed by 9 bases and 2 bases, with 10 bases remaining between them. The CDR3 is CASAARTNEKLFF. The CDR3 coding sequence is TGTGCCAGCGCGGCCCGGACTAATGAAAAACTGTTTTTT.

The V gene is TRBV9, the J gene TRBJ2-7; 9 bases match TRBD1. The CDR3 consists of 15 residues. V was pared by 0 bases and J by 1 base, with 2 bases of the junction left unmatched. The germline V gene encodes CDR1 SGDLS and CDR2 YYNGEE. The CDR3 DNA follows: TGTGCCAGCAGCGTAGAACAGGGGGCTTCCTACGAGCAGTACTTC. Encoded protein: CASSVEQGASYEQYF.

The gene calls are TRBV7-6 and TRBJ2-1; 11 bases align to TRBD2. Germline CDR1 SGHVS, CDR2 FNYEAQ. CDR3 length equals 15 residues. V shed 5 bases, J shed 8 bases, and the junction held 8 bases outside the gene matches. The DNA of the CDR3 is TGTGCCAGCAGCCTAAATAGCGGGAGGGGGGATGAGCAGTTCTTC. It is translated as CASSLNSGRGDEQFF.